A selection of T cell receptor beta chains follows, all from one sample in a study of human T cells and chemical hapten exposure. TCRdb reprocessed the RACE reads with MiXCR, giving one entry per CDR3 protein. This table has just over 80,000 distinct CDR3 sequences, around 11% appearing once. This specimen consisted of whole blood, obtained in connection with sensitization to the hapten diphenylcyclopropenone (DPC). These receptors all stem from a woman aged 45 to 65 with alopecia areata. Some clones in this sample may be carry-over from other donors' samples. Each CDR3 is given with its conserved first and last residue. Each record gives: V gene, clone size, J gene, D gene, CDR3 DNA, CDR3 protein. The D gene is left open where the match is weak. Only part of the rows carry a size: once, few, many, or a class if the clone is expanded.

>TRBV20-1|many|TRBJ1-5|NA
TGCAGTGCGTCTACAGGTAGCAATCAGCCCCAGCATTTT
CSASTGSNQPQHF
>TRBV28|many|TRBJ2-7|NA
TGTGCCAGCAGTTCCGCCGGGATGGCGGGGGCCGCAGGGAATCCCCACGAGCAGTACTTC
CASSSAGMAGAAGNPHEQYF
>TRBV28|NA|TRBJ2-3|NA
TGTGCCAGCAGTTTTGCCCGGGCACCCCGGACAGATACGCAGTATTTT
CASSFARAPRTDTQYF
>TRBV3-1|many|TRBJ1-1|NA
TGTGCCAGCGGGGCAGGGGCGATCAAAACTGAAGCTTTCTTT
CASGAGAIKTEAFF
>TRBV7-9|many|TRBJ2-7|NA
TGTGCCAGCAGCTTAAGGACGGGGGACGAGCAGTACTTC
CASSLRTGDEQYF
>TRBV11-3|few|TRBJ2-1|TRBD1
TGTGCCAGCAGCACGGACAGGGCAAAACCCTACAATGAGCAGTTCTTC
CASSTDRAKPYNEQFF
>TRBV28|few|TRBJ2-1|NA
TGTGCTACCGTAAGGAGGAATGAGCAGTTCTTC
CATVRRNEQFF
>TRBV18|many|TRBJ2-3|NA
TGTGCCAGCTCAGACAGGAGCGATACGCAGTATTTT
CASSDRSDTQYF
>TRBV19|NA|TRBJ2-1|NA
TGTGCCAGTAGTATCGGGGGCGTGGGGACCAATGAGCAGTTCTTC
CASSIGGVGTNEQFF
>TRBV7-6|NA|TRBJ1-6|NA
TGTGCCAGCAGCTTAGGAAATACAGGGACCTATTCACCCCTCCACTTT
CASSLGNTGTYSPLHF
>TRBV30|many|TRBJ2-1|NA
TGTGCCGGGACTGGGCTGGCTGATGAGCAGTTCTTC
CAGTGLADEQFF
>TRBV7-2|many|TRBJ2-1|TRBD2
TGTGCCAGCAGCTTAGATTCTAGCGGGGGTGTCCAGTTCTTC
CASSLDSSGGVQFF
>TRBV20-1|few|TRBJ2-7|TRBD2
TGCAGTGCTAGAGATGGACTAGCGGGATCCTCCTACGAGCAGTACTTC
CSARDGLAGSSYEQYF
>TRBV2|many|TRBJ1-6|NA
TGTGCCAGCAGTGTGGGATCCAGAACCATCAATTCACCCCTCCACTTT
CASSVGSRTINSPLHF
>TRBV7-2|few|TRBJ2-5|NA
TGTGCCAGCAGCCCCCTTCATAGCGCGCCAGAGACCCAGTACTTC
CASSPLHSAPETQYF
>TRBV7-6|few|TRBJ1-5|NA
TGTGCCAGCAGCTTAGGGGCAGGTAGCAATCAGCCCCAGCATTTT
CASSLGAGSNQPQHF
>TRBV12-3/TRBV12-4|few|TRBJ1-6|NA
TGTGCCAGCAGTGGCAATTCACCCCTCCACTTT
CASSGNSPLHF
>TRBV20-1|few|TRBJ2-3|TRBD2
TGCAGTGCTAAACTAGCGGGTCGCACAGATACGCAGTATTTT
CSAKLAGRTDTQYF
>TRBV7-9|NA|TRBJ2-7|NA
TGTGCCAGCAGCTATTACTATAAGGAAGAGCAGTACTTC
CASSYYYKEEQYF
>TRBV7-8|many|TRBJ1-6|TRBD1
TGTGCCAGCAGCTTAGCATACTCCCGGGACAGGAATTCACCCCTCCACTTT
CASSLAYSRDRNSPLHF
>TRBV20-1|NA|TRBJ1-1|NA
TGCAGTGCCGAGAGGGGCAGAACGAACACTGAAGCTTTCTTT
CSAERGRTNTEAFF
>TRBV5-1|few|TRBJ2-1|NA
TGCGCCAGCAGCTCCTTTGTACAGGGCTACAATGAGCAGTTCTTC
CASSSFVQGYNEQFF
>TRBV29-1|many|TRBJ2-7|TRBD1
TGCAGCGTTGAAGTCTCGGGACAGGCTACCTACGAGCAGTACTTC
CSVEVSGQATYEQYF
>TRBV2|NA|TRBJ2-4|NA
TGTGCCAGCAGCCGGGCAGAAAACATTCAGTACTTC
CASSRAENIQYF
>TRBV20-1|NA|TRBJ2-1|TRBD1
TGCAGTGCTAGAGTTGGACAGGGTTGGACGAATGAGCAGTTCTTC
CSARVGQGWTNEQFF
>TRBV20-1|NA|TRBJ1-6|TRBD1
TGCAGTGCGGACCGACAGGGGAGAAATAATTCACCCCTCCACTTT
CSADRQGRNNSPLHF
>TRBV7-2|many|TRBJ2-7|NA
TGTGCCAGCAGCTTAGCGGCTGCCAGGGAGGTCGCCTACGAGCAGTACTTC
CASSLAAAREVAYEQYF
>TRBV9|NA|TRBJ1-6|TRBD1
TGTGCCAGCAGCGCCTTCGACAGGGCGGATTCAGCCCTCCACTTT
CASSAFDRADSALHF
>TRBV9|NA|TRBJ2-7|TRBD1
TGTGCCAGCAGCGTGACAGGGGTGGCCTACGAGCAGTACTTC
CASSVTGVAYEQYF
>TRBV7-3|NA|TRBJ1-2|TRBD1
TGTGCCAGCAGCATTACAGGGGGCAATGGCTACACCTTC
CASSITGGNGYTF
>TRBV27|NA|TRBJ1-1|NA
TGTGCCAGCAGTAAGATGACAGTGAACACTGAAGCTTTCTTT
CASSKMTVNTEAFF
>TRBV11-1|NA|TRBJ2-7|NA
TGTGCCAGCAGCGAGTTGGGCGAGCAGTACTTC
CASSELGEQYF
>TRBV2|few|TRBJ2-3|TRBD2
TGTGCCAGCACCGGGACTAGCGGAGATACGCAGTATTTT
CASTGTSGDTQYF
>TRBV19|few|TRBJ2-2|NA
TGTGCCAGTAGTATCGGGGGATTCAAGACCGGGGAGCTGTTTTTT
CASSIGGFKTGELFF
>TRBV11-2|NA|TRBJ1-3|NA
TGTGCCAGCAGTTCAAAAAGTTTCTCTGGAAACACCATATATTTT
CASSSKSFSGNTIYF
>TRBV12-3/TRBV12-4|few|TRBJ2-5|TRBD1
TGTGCCAGCAGTCTTGGACAGGGCCTAGGTGAGACCCAGTACTTC
CASSLGQGLGETQYF
>TRBV6-1|many|TRBJ1-1|NA
TGTGCCAGCAGGTCAGGGTCCGCTAACACTGAAGCTTTCTTT
CASRSGSANTEAFF